The 23 T cell receptor beta chains listed next were all sequenced from one sample in a study of blood T cell repertoires in COVID-19 (dated by TCRdb to 2020 to 2021). The library was prepared using the immunoSEQ multiplex PCR assay. As stored in TCRdb, this immuneACCESS dataset retains in-frame rearrangements with V and J assigned. A fraction of the clones does not appear; measured against another copy, unresolved V genes explain less than half of the discrepancy, and the remainder lacks a known reason. For this sample the table gives 40,000 to 50,000 clones, of which 86% were detected only once. The leading ten clones occupy roughly 2.1% of the sample. Source material: peripheral blood. All receptors derive from a woman aged 55-70 years with acute or convalescent COVID-19.

This clone appeared a few times. The J gene is TRBJ2-4, the V gene TRBV5-1; TRBD2 is a possible D gene (6 bases). CDR3 length: 14 residues. Trimming removed 4 bases at V and 5 bases at J, with 13 bases between. Germline V gives CDR1 SGHRS, CDR2 YFSETQ. The CDR3 loop is CASSVGGVQNIQYF. DNA of the CDR3: TGCGCCAGCAGCGTCGGGGGTGTCCAAAACATTCAGTACTTC.

V and J are TRBV19 and TRBJ1-6; 7 bases fit TRBD1. In germline, CDR1 is LNHDA, CDR2 SQIVND (reference sequence). The ends lost 6 bases at V and 6 bases at J; junction bases unmatched: 8. The CDR3 spans 15 residues. CDR3 in DNA: TGTGCCAGTAGGAGACAGGGAATTGGTAATTCACCCCTCCACTTT. It translates to CASRRQGIGNSPLHF. Full variable domain (remainder filled in from reference TRBV19 and TRBJ1-6): DGGITQSPKYLFRKEGQNVTLSCEQNLNHDAMYWYRQDPGQGLRLIYYSQIVNDFQKGDIAEGYSVSREKKESFPLTVTSAQKNPTAFYLCASRRQGIGNSPLHFGNGTRLTVT.

This clone was seen only once. The CDR3 DNA reads as TGTGCCAGCAGCAACGACCCTATGGAGTATGGCTACACCTTC. It is translated as CASSNDPMEYGYTF. The V call is TRBV21-1, the J call TRBJ1-2. TRBV21-1 has pseudogene status. This CDR3 has 14 amino acids.

The chain links TRBV9 to TRBJ1-4; 8 nucleotides align to TRBD1. Germline CDR1 is SGDLS and CDR2 is YYNGEE. V was clipped by 4 bases and J by 3 bases; unmatched bases: 8. The CDR3 covers 16 residues. CDR3 in DNA: TGTGCCAGCAGCTCGCAGGGGGCAAGGGCTAATGAAAAACTGTTTTTT. It specifies CASSSQGARANEKLFF.

The chain has TRBV7-8 and TRBJ1-5, with unresolved D. Germline assignment: CDR1 SGHVS and CDR2 FQNEAQ. The ends were cut back, 1 base at V and 0 bases at J, with 16 bases in the middle. The CDR3 extends over 18 amino acids. The CDR3 nucleotides are TGTGCCAGCAGCTTAGGGCTGGTAAGACTCGGTAGCAATCAGCCCCAGCATTTT. Translation: CASSLGLVRLGSNQPQHF.

The rearrangement uses TRBV5-1 and TRBJ1-1; 8 bases map to TRBD1. The V segment lost 5 bases and the J segment 6 bases; nucleotides outside the gene matches: 12. Germline V gene lookup returns CDR1 SGHRS and CDR2 YFSETQ. This CDR3 is built from 15 residues. CDR3 sequence reads: CASSFLQGAQAEAFF. The CDR3 bases are TGCGCCAGCAGTTTTCTGCAGGGGGCGCAAGCTGAAGCTTTCTTT.

Regarding this clone: Sequence at one end of the junction differs from germline and may be a read error. The chain is built from TRBV7-7 and TRBJ2-5; 9 positions agree with TRBD1. CDR3 length equals 15 residues. Per germline, CDR1 SSHAT and CDR2 FNYEAQ (reference sequence). CDR3 region: CASSRGQGGQETQYF. The CDR3 DNA is TGTGCTAGCAGCAGGGGACAGGGAGGCCAAGAGACCCAGTACTTC.

J is TRBJ2-6 and V is TRBV11-2, with D tentatively TRBD2 (5 bases). CDR3 length: 15 amino acids. Germline CDR1 and CDR2: SGHAT and FQNNGV. V lost 0 bases to trimming and J lost 2 bases, with 5 bases between them. As DNA, the CDR3 is TGTGCCAGCAGCTTAGAGGGAGCTGGGGCCAACGTCCTGACTTTC. It specifies CASSLEGAGANVLTF.

This clone was seen just once. J is TRBJ2-7 and V is TRBV24-1; 9 nucleotides match TRBD1. CDR1 KGHDR and CDR2 SFDVKD come from the germline V gene. The CDR3 length is 15 residues. V gave up 3 bases and J gave up 5 bases; unmatched junction bases: 7. The CDR3 coding sequence is TGTGCCACCAGTGATACCCGGGACAGGGTCAACGAGCAGTACTTC. Encoded protein: CATSDTRDRVNEQYF.

The gene calls are TRBV9 and TRBJ1-2, with TRBD1 as a possible D gene (5 bases). Germline-derived CDR1 and CDR2 are SGDLS and YYNGEE. The V end was cut by 6 bases, the J end by 7 bases, with 19 bases between. The CDR3 covers 14 residues. The CDR3 region has the DNA TGTGCCAGCACCGCCGGCGGGGGTTTGCGTGGCTACACCTTC. Translation: CASTAGGGLRGYTF.

The J gene is TRBJ1-5, the V gene TRBV10-1; D unresolved. V was shortened by 9 bases and J by 5 bases, with 23 bases between the two germline ends. Germline V lookup: CDR1 WNHNN, CDR2 SYGVQD (reference sequence). This CDR3 has 16 residues. Here the CDR3 reads CARTRPRGRAHQPQHF. For the CDR3, the DNA is TGCGCCAGGACCCGACCCAGAGGGAGGGCACATCAGCCCCAGCATTTT.

The gene calls are TRBV7-8 and TRBJ1-2, with 10 nucleotides matching TRBD1. Germline lookup yields CDR1 SGHVS and CDR2 FQNEAQ. This CDR3 spans 13 amino acids. The V gene end was trimmed by 8 bases and the J gene end by 6 bases; junction bases not matched to a gene: 6. The CDR3 DNA reads TGTGCCAGCCGTCGACAGGGGGCAGATGGCTACACCTTC. It specifies CASRRQGADGYTF.

This chain connects TRBV30 to TRBJ1-6; no clear D gene. Germline V gene lookup returns CDR1 GTSNPN and CDR2 SVGIG (reference sequence). V lost 7 bases to trimming and J lost 0 bases, with 13 bases between them. The CDR3 contains 15 residues. CDR3 sequence: CASKTSVSYNSPLHF. CDR3 DNA sequence: TGTGCCTCCAAGACATCCGTCTCCTATAATTCACCCCTCCACTTT.

This clone was counted a single time. The genes are TRBV5-6 and TRBJ2-1, with D uncertain. Germline CDR1 is SGHDT and CDR2 is YYEEEE. Trimming stripped 6 bases from V and 3 bases from J, with 19 bases between. This CDR3 is built from 16 residues. The chain's CDR3 is CASTSVGWADYNEQFF. CDR3 coding DNA: TGTGCCAGCACCTCTGTAGGTTGGGCAGACTACAATGAGCAGTTCTTC.

This chain connects TRBV7-2 to TRBJ2-7; TRBD1 aligns across 8 bases. V gave up 3 bases and J gave up 5 bases; unmatched junction bases: 3. The CDR3 extends over 13 amino acids. Germline values: CDR1 SGHTA, CDR2 FQGNSA. CDR3 amino acids: CASSFGQGDEQYF. The CDR3 DNA is TGTGCCAGCAGCTTCGGACAGGGAGACGAGCAGTACTTC.

The chain has TRBV4-1 and TRBJ2-7; the match to TRBD2 covers 10 bases. This CDR3 region has 16 residues. Germline V CDR1 and CDR2: MGHRA, YSYEKL. Trimming at V came to 0 bases and at J to 2 bases, leaving 4 bases not matched to a gene. In DNA form, the CDR3 reads TGCGCCAGCAGCCAAGACGCGAGCGGGAGGGCCTACGAGCAGTACTTC. This gives the protein CASSQDASGRAYEQYF.

The chain carries TRBV10-3 and TRBJ1-1; D is uncertain. The CDR3 length is 15 residues. Germline-derived CDR1 and CDR2 are ENHRY and SYGVKD. V was pared by 3 bases and J by 4 bases, with 15 bases between. CDR3: CAISDPPGGSTEAFF. The CDR3 DNA sequence: TGTGCCATCAGTGATCCGCCCGGCGGAAGCACTGAAGCTTTCTTT.

The chain recombines TRBV28 with TRBJ1-1; a possible D gene is TRBD1 (5 bases). Germline V gene lookup returns CDR1 MDHEN and CDR2 SYDVKM. The V and J ends lost 2 bases and 3 bases respectively, with 13 bases between them. The CDR3 spans 15 residues. The CDR3 DNA sequence: TGTGCCAGCAGTTTAGGCAGGGCCCGGGACACTGAAGCTTTCTTT. Its protein product is CASSLGRARDTEAFF. Full variable domain (rest looked up from reference TRBV28 and TRBJ1-1): DVKVTQSSRYLVKRTGEKVFLECVQDMDHENMFWYRQDPGLGLRLIYFSYDVKMKEKGDIPEGYSVSREKKERFSLILESASTNQTSMYLCASSLGRARDTEAFFGQGTRLTVV.

This sequence joins TRBV28 and TRBJ1-1, with a tentative D call TRBD1 (5 bases). V lost 7 bases and J lost 1, with 28 bases in between. The CDR3 extends over 19 amino acids. Germline assignment: CDR1 MDHEN and CDR2 SYDVKM. CDR3 region: CASTPPGRKRLETNTEAFF. The CDR3 DNA sequence: TGTGCCAGCACCCCCCCGGGACGCAAAAGACTAGAAACGAACACTGAAGCTTTCTTT.

This clone was seen more than once but under ten times. The chain is built from TRBV27 and TRBJ1-6, with 8 nucleotides matching TRBD1. This CDR3 contains 15 residues. Per germline, CDR1 MNHEY and CDR2 SMNVEV (reference sequence). V lost 5 bases, J lost 6 bases, and 6 bases stayed unmatched. Here the CDR3 reads CASSPGQGSNSPLHF. CDR3 nucleotides: TGTGCCAGCAGTCCCGGACAGGGATCTAATTCACCCCTCCACTTT.

This clone showed up just once. This rearrangement joins TRBV7-9 to TRBJ1-1; no reliable D call. In germline, CDR1 is SEHNR, CDR2 FQNEAQ (reference sequence). This CDR3 spans 14 amino acids. CDR3 protein: CVGGLRAFSPEAFF. DNA of the CDR3: TGTGTGGGAGGTCTAAGGGCTTTTAGCCCTGAAGCTTTCTTT.

This chain joins TRBV6-5 and TRBJ1-1; 7 bases fit TRBD1. The V segment lost 7 bases and the J segment 0 bases; nucleotides outside the gene matches: 2. CDR1 is MNHEY and CDR2 is SVGAGI in the germline V gene. The CDR3 is 13 amino acids. CDR3 residues: CASMGQLNTEAFF. The CDR3 coding sequence is TGTGCCAGCATGGGACAGTTGAACACTGAAGCTTTCTTT.

There are a few counts of this clone. The chain couples TRBV5-6 to TRBJ1-5; D remains ambiguous. The CDR3 spans 15 residues. Germline V CDR1 and CDR2: SGHDT, YYEEEE. V lost 4 bases to trimming and J lost 1 base, with 12 bases between them. This CDR3 is CASSPGVGSNQPQHF. The CDR3 nucleotides are TGTGCCAGCAGCCCCGGGGTAGGAAGCAATCAGCCCCAGCATTTT.